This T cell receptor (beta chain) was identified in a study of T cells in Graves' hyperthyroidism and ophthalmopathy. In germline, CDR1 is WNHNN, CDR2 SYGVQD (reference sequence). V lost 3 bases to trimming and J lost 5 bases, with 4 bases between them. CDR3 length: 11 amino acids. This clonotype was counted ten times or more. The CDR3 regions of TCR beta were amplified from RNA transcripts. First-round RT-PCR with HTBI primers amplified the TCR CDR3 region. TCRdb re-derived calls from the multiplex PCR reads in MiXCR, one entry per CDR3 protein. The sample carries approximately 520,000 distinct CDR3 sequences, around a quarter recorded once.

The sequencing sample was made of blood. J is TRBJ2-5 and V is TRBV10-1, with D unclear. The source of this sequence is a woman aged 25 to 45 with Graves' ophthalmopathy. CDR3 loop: CASSDGETQYF. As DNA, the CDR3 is TGCGCCAGCAGTGACGGGGAGACCCAGTACTTC.